The source of this T cell receptor beta chain is a study of blood T cell repertoires in COVID-19. Per the original data handling: It was from reference gene primer amplification that nucleated cell counts were estimated. Method: immunoSEQ multiplex PCR; TCRdb's copy keeps in-frame clones and lacks some. The D gene and trimming were derived from the DNA, and the V and J assignments and clone size from that table. The sample shows 55,000 to 75,000 clones, 79% of them seen only once. Germline CDR1 is MDHEN and CDR2 is SYDVKM. The CDR3 is 15 amino acids. Trimming took 4 bases from V and 7 from J, leaving 17 bases between them.

The sequencing sample was made of peripheral blood. The chain couples TRBV28 to TRBJ2-1; the D gene is possibly TRBD1 (6 bases). This TCR derives from a man aged 55 to 70 with acute or convalescent COVID-19. CDR3 amino acids: CASSSPAQGTNEQFF. The CDR3 nucleotides are TGTGCCAGCAGTTCCCCCGCACAGGGTACTAATGAGCAGTTCTTC.